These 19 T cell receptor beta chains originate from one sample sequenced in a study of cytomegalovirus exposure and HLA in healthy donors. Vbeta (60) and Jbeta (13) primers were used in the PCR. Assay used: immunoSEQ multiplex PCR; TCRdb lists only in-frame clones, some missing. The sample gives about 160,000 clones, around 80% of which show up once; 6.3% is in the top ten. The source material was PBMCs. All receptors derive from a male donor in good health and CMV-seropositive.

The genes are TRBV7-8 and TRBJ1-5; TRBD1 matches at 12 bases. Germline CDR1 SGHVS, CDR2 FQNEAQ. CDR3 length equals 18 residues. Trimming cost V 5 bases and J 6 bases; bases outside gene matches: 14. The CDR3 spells CASSISPGQGAGSQPQHF. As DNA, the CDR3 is TGTGCCAGCAGCATCTCCCCGGGACAGGGGGCAGGGAGTCAGCCCCAGCATTTT. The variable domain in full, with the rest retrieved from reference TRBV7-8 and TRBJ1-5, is GAGVSQSPRYKVAKRGQDVALRCDPISGHVSLFWYQQALGQGPEFLTYFQNEAQLDKSGLPSDRFFAERPEGSVSTLKIQRTQQEDSAVYLCASSISPGQGAGSQPQHFGDGTRLSIL.

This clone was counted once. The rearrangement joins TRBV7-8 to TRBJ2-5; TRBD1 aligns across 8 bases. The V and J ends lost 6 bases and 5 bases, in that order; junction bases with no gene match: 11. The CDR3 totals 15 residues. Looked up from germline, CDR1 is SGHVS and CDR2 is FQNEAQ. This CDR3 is CASRLRTGRRETQYF. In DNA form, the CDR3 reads TGTGCCAGCAGACTAAGGACAGGGCGGAGGGAGACCCAGTACTTC.

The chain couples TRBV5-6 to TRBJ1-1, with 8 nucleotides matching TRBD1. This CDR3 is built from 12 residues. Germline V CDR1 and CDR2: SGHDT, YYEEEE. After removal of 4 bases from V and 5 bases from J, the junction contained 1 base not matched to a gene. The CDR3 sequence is CASSRQGTEAFF. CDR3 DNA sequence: TGTGCCAGCAGCAGACAGGGGACTGAAGCTTTCTTT.

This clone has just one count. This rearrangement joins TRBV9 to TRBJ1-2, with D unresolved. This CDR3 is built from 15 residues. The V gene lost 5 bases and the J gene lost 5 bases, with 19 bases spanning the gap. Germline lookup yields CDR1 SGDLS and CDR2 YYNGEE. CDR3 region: CASRATGPEGYGYTF. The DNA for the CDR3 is TGTGCCAGCAGGGCAACGGGCCCTGAGGGATATGGCTACACCTTC.

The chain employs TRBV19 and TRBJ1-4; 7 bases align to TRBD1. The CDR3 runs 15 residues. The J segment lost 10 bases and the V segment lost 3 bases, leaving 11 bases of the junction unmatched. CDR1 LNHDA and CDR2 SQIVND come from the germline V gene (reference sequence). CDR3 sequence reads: CASSIDGTEVRKLFF. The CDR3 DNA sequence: TGTGCCAGTAGTATTGATGGGACAGAAGTACGAAAACTGTTTTTT.

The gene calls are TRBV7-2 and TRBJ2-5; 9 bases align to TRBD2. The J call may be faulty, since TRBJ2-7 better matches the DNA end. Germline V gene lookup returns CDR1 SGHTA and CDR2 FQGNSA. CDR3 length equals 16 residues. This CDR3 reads CASSFSASGAPYEQYF. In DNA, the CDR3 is TGTGCCAGCAGCTTCAGCGCTAGCGGGGCCCCCTACGAGCAGTACTTC.

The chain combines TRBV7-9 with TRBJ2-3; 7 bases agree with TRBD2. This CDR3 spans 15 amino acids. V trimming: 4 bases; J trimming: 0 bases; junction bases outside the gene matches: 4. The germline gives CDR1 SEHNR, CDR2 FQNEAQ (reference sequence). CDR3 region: CASSSGLGSTDTQYF. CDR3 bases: TGTGCCAGCAGCTCCGGACTAGGTAGCACAGATACGCAGTATTTT.

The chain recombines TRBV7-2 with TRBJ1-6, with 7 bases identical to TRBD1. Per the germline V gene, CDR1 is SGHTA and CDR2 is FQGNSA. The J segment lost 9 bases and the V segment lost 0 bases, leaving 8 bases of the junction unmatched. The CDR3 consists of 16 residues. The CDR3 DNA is TGTGCCAGCAGCTTAGCACTCGGACAGGCCTTTTCACCCCTCCACTTT. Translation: CASSLALGQAFSPLHF.

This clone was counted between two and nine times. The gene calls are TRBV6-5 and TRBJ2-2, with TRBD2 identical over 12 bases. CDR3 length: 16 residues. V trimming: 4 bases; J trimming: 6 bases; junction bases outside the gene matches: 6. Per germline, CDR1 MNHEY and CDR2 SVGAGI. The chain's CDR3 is CASSSGLAGGAGELFF. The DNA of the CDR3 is TGTGCCAGCAGTTCCGGTCTAGCGGGAGGGGCCGGGGAGCTGTTTTTT.

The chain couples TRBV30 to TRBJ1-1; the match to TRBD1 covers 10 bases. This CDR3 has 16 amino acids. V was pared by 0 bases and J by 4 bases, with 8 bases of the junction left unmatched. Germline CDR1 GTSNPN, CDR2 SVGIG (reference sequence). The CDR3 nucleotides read TGTGCCTGGAGTGTTGGGGGACAGGGGTTGGTCACTGAAGCTTTCTTT. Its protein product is CAWSVGGQGLVTEAFF.

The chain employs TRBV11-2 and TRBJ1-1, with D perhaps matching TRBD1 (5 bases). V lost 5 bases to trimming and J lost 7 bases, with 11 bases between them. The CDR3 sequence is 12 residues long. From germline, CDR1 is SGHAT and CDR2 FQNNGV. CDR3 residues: CASSPWGLEAFF. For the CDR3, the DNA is TGTGCCAGCAGCCCATGGGGACTTGAAGCTTTCTTT. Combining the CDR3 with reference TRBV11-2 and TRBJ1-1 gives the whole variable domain EAGVAQSPRYKIIEKRQSVAFWCNPISGHATLYWYQQILGQGPKLLIQFQNNGVVDDSQLPKDRFSAERLKGVDSTLKIQPAKLEDSAVYLCASSPWGLEAFFGQGTRLTVV.

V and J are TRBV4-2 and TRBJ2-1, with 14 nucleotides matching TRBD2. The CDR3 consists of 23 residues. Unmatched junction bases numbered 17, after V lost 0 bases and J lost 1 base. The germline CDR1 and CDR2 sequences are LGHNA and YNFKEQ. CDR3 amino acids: CASSQETPFRLAGGPLSYNEQFF. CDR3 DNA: TGTGCCAGCAGCCAAGAGACCCCCTTTCGACTAGCGGGAGGGCCCTTATCCTACAATGAGCAGTTCTTC.

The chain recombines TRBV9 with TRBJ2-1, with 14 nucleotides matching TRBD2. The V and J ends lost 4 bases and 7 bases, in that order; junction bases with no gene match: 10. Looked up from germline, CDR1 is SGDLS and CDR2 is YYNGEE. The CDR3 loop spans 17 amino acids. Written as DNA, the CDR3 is TGTGCCAGCAGCTTGAAGTCCGGGACTAGCGGGAGAAATGAGCAGTTCTTC. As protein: CASSLKSGTSGRNEQFF.

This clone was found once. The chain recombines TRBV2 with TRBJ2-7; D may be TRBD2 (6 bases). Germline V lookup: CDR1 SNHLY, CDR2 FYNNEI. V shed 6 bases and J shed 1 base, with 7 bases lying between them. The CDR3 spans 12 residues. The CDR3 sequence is CASREGSYEQYF. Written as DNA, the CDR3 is TGTGCCAGCAGGGAGGGGTCCTACGAGCAGTACTTC.

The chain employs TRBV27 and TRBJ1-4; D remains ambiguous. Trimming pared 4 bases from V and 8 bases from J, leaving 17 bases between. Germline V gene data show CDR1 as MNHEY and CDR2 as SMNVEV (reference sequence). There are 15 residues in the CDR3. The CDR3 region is CASSSPPPNYEKLFF. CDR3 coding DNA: TGTGCCAGCAGTTCACCTCCCCCTAATTACGAAAAACTGTTTTTT. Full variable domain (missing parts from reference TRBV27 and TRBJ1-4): EAQVTQNPRYLITVTGKKLTVTCSQNMNHEYMSWYRQDPGLGLRQIYYSMNVEVTDKGDVPEGYKVSRKEKRNFPLILESPSPNQTSLYFCASSSPPPNYEKLFFGSGTQLSVL.

Here the CDR3 DNA reads TGTGCCAGCAGTCGACTAGCGGGAGCCCATTACGAGCAGTACTTC. This gives the protein CASSRLAGAHYEQYF. J is TRBJ2-7 and V is TRBV6-5; 12 bases align to TRBD2. CDR1 and CDR2 from the germline V gene are MNHEY and SVGAGI. Trimming cost V 5 bases and J 4 bases; bases outside gene matches: 6. This CDR3 contains 15 residues.

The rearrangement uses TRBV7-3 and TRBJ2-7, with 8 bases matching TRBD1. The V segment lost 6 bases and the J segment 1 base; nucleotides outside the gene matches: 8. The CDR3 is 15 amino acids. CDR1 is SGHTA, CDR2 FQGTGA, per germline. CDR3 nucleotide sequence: TGTGCCAGCAGTTCGGCCCAGGGGGCTTCCTACGAGCAGTACTTC. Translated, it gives CASSSAQGASYEQYF.

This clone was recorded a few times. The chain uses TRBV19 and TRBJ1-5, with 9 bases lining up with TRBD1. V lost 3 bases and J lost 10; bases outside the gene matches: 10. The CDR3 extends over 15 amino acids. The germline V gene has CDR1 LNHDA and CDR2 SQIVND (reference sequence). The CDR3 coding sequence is TGTGCCAGTAGTATGAAAATCGACAGGGGGGGACCCCAGCATTTT. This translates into CASSMKIDRGGPQHF.

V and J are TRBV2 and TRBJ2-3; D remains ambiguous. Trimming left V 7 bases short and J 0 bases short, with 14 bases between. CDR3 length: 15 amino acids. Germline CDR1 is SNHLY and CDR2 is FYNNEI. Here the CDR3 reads CASKPRRSSTDTQYF. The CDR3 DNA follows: TGTGCCAGCAAACCTAGGCGGAGTAGCACAGATACGCAGTATTTT.